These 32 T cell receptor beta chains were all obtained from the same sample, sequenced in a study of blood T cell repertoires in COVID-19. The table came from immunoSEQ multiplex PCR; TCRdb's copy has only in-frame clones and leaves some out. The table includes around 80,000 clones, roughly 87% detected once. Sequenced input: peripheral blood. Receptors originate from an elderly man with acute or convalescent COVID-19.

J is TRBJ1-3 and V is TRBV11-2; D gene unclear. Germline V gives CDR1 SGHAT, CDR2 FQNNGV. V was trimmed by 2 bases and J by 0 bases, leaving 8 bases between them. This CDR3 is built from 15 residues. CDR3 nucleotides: TGTGCCAGCAGCTTATGGGAGCGCTCTGGAAACACCATATATTTT. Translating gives CASSLWERSGNTIYF.

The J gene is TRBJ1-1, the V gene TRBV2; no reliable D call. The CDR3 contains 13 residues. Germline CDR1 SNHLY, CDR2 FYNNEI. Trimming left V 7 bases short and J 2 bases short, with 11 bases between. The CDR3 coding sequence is TGTGCCAGCAAGGGAGATACTAACACTGAAGCTTTCTTT. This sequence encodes CASKGDTNTEAFF.

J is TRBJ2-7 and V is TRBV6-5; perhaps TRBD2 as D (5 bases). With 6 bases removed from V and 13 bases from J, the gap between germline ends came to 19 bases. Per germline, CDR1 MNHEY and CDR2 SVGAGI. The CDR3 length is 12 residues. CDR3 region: CASRPDGEGQYF. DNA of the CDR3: TGTGCCAGCAGACCGGACGGGGAAGGGCAATACTTC.

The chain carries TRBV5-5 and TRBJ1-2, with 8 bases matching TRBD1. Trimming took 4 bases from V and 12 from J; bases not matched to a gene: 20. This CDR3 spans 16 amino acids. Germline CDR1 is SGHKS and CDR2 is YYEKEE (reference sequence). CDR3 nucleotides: TGTGCCAGCAGCCTGGACCCCCCCGGGACAGGAGTAGCTGACACCTTC. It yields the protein CASSLDPPGTGVADTF.

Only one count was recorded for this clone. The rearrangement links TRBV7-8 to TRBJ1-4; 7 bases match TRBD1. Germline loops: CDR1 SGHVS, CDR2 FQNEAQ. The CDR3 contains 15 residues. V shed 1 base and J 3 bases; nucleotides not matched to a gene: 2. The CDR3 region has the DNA TGTGCCAGCAGCTTAGTGGGACAGCCTAATGAAAAACTGTTTTTT. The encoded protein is CASSLVGQPNEKLFF. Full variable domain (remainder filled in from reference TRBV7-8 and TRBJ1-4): GAGVSQSPRYKVAKRGQDVALRCDPISGHVSLFWYQQALGQGPEFLTYFQNEAQLDKSGLPSDRFFAERPEGSVSTLKIQRTQQEDSAVYLCASSLVGQPNEKLFFGSGTQLSVL.

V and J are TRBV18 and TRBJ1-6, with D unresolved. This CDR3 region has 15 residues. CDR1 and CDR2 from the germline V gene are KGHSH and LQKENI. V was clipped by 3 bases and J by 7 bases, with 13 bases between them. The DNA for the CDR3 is TGTGCCAGCTCACCTCAGCGGGAAGTCAATTCACCCCTCCACTTT. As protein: CASSPQREVNSPLHF.

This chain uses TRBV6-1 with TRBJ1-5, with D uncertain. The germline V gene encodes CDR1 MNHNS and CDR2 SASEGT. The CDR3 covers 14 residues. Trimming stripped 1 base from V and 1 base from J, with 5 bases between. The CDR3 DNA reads TGTGCCAGCAGTGAAGGAGGAAGCAATCAGCCCCAGCATTTT. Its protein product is CASSEGGSNQPQHF.

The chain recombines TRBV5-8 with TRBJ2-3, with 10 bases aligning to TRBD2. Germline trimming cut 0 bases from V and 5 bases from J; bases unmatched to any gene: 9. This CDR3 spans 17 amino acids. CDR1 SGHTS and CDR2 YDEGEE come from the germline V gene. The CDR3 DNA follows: TGTGCCAGCAGCTTGGGGGCACTAGCGGGGCTTATAGATACGCAGTATTTT. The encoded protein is CASSLGALAGLIDTQYF. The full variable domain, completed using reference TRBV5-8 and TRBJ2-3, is EAGVTQSPTHLIKTRGQQATLRCSPISGHTSVYWYQQALGLGLQFLLWYDEGEERNRGNFPPRFSGRQFPNYSSELNVNALELEDSALYLCASSLGALAGLIDTQYFGPGTRLTVL.

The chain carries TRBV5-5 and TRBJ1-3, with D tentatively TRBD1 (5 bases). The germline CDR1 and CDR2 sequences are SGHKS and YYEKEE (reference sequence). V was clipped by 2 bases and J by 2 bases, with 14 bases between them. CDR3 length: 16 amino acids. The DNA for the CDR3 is TGTGCCAGCAGCTTACGGGGGGACCGCGCTGGAAACACCATATATTTT. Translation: CASSLRGDRAGNTIYF.

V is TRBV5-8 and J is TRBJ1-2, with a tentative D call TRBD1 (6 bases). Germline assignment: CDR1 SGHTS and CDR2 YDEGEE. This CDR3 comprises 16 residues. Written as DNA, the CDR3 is TGTGGTTTCTGGCTCCAAGGATCGGACAGTGTATATGGCTACACCTTC. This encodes CGFWLQGSDSVYGYTF. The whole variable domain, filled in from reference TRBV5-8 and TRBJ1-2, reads EAGVTQSPTHLIKTRGQQATLRCSPISGHTSVYWYQQALGLGLQFLLWYDEGEERNRGNFPPRFSGRQFPNYSSELNVNALELEDSALYLCGFWLQGSDSVYGYTFGSGTRLTVV.

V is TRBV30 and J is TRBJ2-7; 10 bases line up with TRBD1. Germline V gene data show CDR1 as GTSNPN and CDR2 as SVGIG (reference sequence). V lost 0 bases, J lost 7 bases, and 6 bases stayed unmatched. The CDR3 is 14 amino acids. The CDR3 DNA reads TGTGCCTGGAGTGTGGGACAGGGGAAGCGGGAGCAGTACTTC. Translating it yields CAWSVGQGKREQYF.

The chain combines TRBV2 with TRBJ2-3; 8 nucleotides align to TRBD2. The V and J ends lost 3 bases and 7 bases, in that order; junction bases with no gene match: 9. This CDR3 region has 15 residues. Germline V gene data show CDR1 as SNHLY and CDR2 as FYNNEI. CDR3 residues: CASSETSAGGNTQYF. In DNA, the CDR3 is TGTGCCAGCAGTGAGACTAGCGCAGGCGGGAATACGCAGTATTTT.

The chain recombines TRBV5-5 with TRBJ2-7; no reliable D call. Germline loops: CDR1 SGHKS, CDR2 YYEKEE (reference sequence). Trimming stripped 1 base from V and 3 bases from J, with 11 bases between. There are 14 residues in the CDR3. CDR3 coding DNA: TGTGCCAGCAGCTTGAGTCTCGAGCACTACGAGCAGTACTTC. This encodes CASSLSLEHYEQYF.

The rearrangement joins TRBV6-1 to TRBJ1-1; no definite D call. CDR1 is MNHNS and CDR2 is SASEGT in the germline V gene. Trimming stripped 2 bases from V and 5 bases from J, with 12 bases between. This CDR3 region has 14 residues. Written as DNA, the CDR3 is TGTGCCAGCAGTGAATCTCCTCGAGAAACTGAAGCTTTCTTT. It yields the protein CASSESPRETEAFF.

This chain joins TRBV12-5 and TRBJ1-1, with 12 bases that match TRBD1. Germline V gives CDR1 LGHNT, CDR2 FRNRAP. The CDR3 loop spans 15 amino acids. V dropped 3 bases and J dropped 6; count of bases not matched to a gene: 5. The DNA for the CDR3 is TGTGCTAGTGGTTTCCCGGGACAGGGGGCCCCTGAAGCTTTCTTT. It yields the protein CASGFPGQGAPEAFF.

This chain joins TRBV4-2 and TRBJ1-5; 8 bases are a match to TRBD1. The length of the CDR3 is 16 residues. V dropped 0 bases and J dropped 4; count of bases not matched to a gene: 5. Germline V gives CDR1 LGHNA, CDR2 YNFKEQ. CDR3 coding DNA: TGTGCCAGCAGCCAAGATCAGGACAGGGTTAATCAGCCCCAGCATTTT. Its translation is CASSQDQDRVNQPQHF.

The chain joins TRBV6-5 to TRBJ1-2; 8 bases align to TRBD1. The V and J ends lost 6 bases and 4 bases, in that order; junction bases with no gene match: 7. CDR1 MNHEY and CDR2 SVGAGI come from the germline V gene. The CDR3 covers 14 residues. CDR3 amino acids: CASRASGTGYGYTF. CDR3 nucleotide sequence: TGTGCCAGCAGAGCCTCCGGGACAGGCTATGGCTACACCTTC.

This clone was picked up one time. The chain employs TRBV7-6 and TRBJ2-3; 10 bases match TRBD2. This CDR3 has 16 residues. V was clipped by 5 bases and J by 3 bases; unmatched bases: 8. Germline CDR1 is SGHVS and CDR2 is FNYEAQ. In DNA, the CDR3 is TGTGCCAGCAGCACACCGCTAGCGGGGGATACAGATACGCAGTATTTT. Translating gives CASSTPLAGDTDTQYF.

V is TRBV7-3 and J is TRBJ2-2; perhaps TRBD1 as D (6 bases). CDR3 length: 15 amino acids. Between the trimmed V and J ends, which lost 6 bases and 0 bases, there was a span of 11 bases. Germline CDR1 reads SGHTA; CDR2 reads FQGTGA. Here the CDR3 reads CASSLTGANTGELFF. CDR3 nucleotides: TGTGCCAGCAGTCTGACAGGCGCGAACACCGGGGAGCTGTTTTTT. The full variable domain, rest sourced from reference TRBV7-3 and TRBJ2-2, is GAGVSQTPSNKVTEKGKYVELRCDPISGHTALYWYRQSLGQGPEFLIYFQGTGAADDSGLPNDRFFAVRPEGSVSTLKIQRTERGDSAVYLCASSLTGANTGELFFGEGSRLTVL.

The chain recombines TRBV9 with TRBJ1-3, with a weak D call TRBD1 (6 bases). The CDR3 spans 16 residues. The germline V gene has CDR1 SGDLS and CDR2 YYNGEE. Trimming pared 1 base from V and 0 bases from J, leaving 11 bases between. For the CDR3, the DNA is TGTGCCAGCAGCGTATCGAGGGGGTTCTCTGGAAACACCATATATTTT. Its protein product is CASSVSRGFSGNTIYF.

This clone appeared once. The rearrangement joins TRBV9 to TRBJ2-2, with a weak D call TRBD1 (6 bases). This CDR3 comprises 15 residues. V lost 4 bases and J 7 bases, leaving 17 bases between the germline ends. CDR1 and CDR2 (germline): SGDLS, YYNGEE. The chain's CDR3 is CASSFNLQGYGELFF. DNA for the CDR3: TGTGCCAGCAGCTTCAACCTACAGGGTTACGGGGAGCTGTTTTTT.

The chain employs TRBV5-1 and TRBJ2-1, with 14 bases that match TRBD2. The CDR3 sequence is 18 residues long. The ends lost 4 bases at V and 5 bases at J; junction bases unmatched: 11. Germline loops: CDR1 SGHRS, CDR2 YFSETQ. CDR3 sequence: CASSPGLAGATLNNEQFF. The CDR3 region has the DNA TGCGCCAGCAGCCCGGGACTAGCGGGGGCTACTCTTAACAATGAGCAGTTCTTC.

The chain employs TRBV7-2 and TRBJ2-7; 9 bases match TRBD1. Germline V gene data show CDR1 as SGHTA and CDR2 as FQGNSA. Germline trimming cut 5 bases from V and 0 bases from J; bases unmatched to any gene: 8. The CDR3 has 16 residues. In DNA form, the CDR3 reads TGTGCCAGCAGCATCTCGGGACAGGGTAGCTCCTACGAGCAGTACTTC. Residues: CASSISGQGSSYEQYF.

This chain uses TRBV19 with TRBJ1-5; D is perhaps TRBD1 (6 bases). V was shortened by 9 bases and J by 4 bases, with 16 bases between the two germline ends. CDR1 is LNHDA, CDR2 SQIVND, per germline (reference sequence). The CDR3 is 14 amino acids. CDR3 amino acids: CARRPGQDNQPQHF. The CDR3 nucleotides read TGTGCCAGACGACCGGGACAAGATAATCAGCCCCAGCATTTT. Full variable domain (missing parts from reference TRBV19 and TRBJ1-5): DGGITQSPKYLFRKEGQNVTLSCEQNLNHDAMYWYRQDPGQGLRLIYYSQIVNDFQKGDIAEGYSVSREKKESFPLTVTSAQKNPTAFYLCARRPGQDNQPQHFGDGTRLSIL.

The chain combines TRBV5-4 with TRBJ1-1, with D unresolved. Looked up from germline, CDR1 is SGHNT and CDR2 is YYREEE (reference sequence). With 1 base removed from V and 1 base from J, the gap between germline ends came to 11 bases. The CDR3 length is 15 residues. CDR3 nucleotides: TGTGCCAGCAGCTTGCGCACCAGAAAGAACACTGAAGCTTTCTTT. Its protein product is CASSLRTRKNTEAFF.

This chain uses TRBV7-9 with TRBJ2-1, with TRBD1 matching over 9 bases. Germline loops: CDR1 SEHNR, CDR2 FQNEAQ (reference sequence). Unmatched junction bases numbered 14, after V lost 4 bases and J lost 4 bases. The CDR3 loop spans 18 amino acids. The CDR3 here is CASSSIYSTGGDYNEQFF. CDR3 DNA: TGTGCCAGCAGCTCAATCTATTCGACAGGGGGAGATTACAATGAGCAGTTCTTC. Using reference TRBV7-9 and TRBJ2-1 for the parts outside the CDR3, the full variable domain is DTGVSQNPRHKITKRGQNVTFRCDPISEHNRLYWYRQTLGQGPEFLTYFQNEAQLEKSRLLSDRFSAERPKGSFSTLEIQRTEQGDSAMYLCASSSIYSTGGDYNEQFFGPGTRLTVL.

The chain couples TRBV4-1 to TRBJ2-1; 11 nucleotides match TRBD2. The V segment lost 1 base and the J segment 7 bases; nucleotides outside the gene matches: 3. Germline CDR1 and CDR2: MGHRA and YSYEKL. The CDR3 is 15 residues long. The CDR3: CASSQAWTSGNEQFF. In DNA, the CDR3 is TGCGCCAGCAGCCAAGCCTGGACTAGCGGGAATGAGCAGTTCTTC.

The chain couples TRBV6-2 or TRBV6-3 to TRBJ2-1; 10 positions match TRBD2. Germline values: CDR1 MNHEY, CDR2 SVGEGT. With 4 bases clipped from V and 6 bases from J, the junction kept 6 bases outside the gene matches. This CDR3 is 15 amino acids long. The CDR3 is CASSSLAGVPNEQFF. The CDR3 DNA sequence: TGTGCCAGCAGTTCTCTAGCGGGGGTTCCCAATGAGCAGTTCTTC.

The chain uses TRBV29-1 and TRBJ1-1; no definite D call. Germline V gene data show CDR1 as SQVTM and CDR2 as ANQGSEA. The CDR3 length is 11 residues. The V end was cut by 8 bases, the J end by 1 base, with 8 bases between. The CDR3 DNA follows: TGCAGCTCTATAAGGAACACTGAAGCTTTCTTT. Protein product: CSSIRNTEAFF. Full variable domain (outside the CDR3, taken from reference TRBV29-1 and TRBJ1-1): SAVISQKPSRDICQRGTSLTIQCQVDSQVTMMFWYRQQPGQSLTLIATANQGSEATYESGFVIDKFPISRPNLTFSTLTVSNMSPEDSSIYLCSSIRNTEAFFGQGTRLTVV.

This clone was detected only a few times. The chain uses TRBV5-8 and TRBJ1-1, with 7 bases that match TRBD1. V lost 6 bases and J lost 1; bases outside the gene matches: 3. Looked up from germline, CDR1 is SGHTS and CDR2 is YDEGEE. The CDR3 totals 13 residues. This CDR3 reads CASTRTGNTEAFF. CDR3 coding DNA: TGTGCCAGCACCAGGACAGGGAACACTGAAGCTTTCTTT.

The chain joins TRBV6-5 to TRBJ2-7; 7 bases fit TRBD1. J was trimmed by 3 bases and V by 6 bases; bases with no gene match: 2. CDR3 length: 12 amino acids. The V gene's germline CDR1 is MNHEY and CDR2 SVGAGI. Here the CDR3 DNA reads TGTGCCAGCAGCGACAGGGTCTACGAGCAGTACTTC. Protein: CASSDRVYEQYF.

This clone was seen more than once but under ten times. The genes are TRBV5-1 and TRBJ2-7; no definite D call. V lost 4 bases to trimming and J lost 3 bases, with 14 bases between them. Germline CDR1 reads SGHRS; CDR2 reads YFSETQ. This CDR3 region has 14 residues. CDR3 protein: CASSANSVVYEQYF. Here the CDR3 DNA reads TGCGCCAGCAGCGCCAACAGTGTCGTCTACGAGCAGTACTTC.